This TCR beta chain was obtained from a study of T cells in Graves' hyperthyroidism and ophthalmopathy. About the study: The initial diagnosis was the point when peripheral blood was collected, ahead of any treatment.

Disease duration was under 3 months in the ophthalmopathy patients, who also had a Clinical Activity Score of at least 3 and a NOSPECS grade of at least 4. Uncontrolled infection, other autoimmune disease, pregnancy or lactation excluded patients. This clonotype was counted only a few times. Its antigen is still unknown. A much larger clonotype is one base distant, so this may be a read error. Whole-study findings and limits: Patients with ophthalmopathy were separated from those with stable hyperthyroidism by a 13 V-J model.

Amplified TCR beta CDR3 regions came from RNA transcripts. TCR CDR3 regions were first amplified by RT-PCR with HTBI primers. In TCRdb, the multiplex PCR reads were re-called with MiXCR into one record per CDR3 protein. This sample yields approximately 430,000 distinct CDR3 sequences, of which roughly 14% are seen a single time; roughly 13% belongs to the top ten. The sequencing sample was made of blood. This receptor was identified in a man between 18 and 29 years old with Graves' ophthalmopathy.

DNA for the CDR3: TGTGCCAGCAGCTTCGACAGGGGGAACACTGAAGCTTTCTTT. This encodes CASSFDRGNTEAFF. The rearrangement uses TRBV5-6 and TRBJ1-1, with 8 bases that match TRBD1. The trim removed 2 bases at V and 1 base at J, leaving 1 base unmatched. This CDR3 is built from 14 residues. The germline V gene encodes CDR1 SGHDT and CDR2 YYEEEE.